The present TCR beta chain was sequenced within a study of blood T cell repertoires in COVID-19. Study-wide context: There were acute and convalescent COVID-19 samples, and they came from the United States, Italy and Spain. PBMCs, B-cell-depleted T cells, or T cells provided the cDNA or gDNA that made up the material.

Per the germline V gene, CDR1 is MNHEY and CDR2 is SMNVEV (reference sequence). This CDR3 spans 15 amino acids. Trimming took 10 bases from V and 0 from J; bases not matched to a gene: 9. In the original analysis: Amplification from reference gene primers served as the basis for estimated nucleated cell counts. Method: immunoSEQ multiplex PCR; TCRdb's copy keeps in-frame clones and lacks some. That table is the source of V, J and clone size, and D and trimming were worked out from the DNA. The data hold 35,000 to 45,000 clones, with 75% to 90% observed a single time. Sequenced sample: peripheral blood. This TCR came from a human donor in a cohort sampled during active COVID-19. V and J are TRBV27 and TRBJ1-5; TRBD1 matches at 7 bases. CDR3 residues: CATLGGYDSNQPQHF. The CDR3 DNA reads TGTGCCACCCTAGGGGGCTACGATAGCAATCAGCCCCAGCATTTT.